The rows below give T cell receptor beta chains drawn from one sample of a study of beta chain features in type 1 diabetes. TCRdb's table, derived via immunoSEQ multiplex PCR, lists solely in-frame clones and lacks some. The data show 680,000 or so clones, about an eighth seen once. The sequenced sample consisted of naive CD4+ T cells from blood. These receptors were obtained from a man aged 18 to 30 with type 1 diabetes. The CDR3 runs from the conserved cysteine through the conserved F or W. A D gene is named only where the DNA matches it firmly. The size entry is marked missing in some rows and otherwise reads once, few, many or a size class.

v_call: TRBV6-6
d_call: TRBD2
clone_size: .
j_call: TRBJ2-5
cdr3_nt: TGTGCCAGCAGTTCGCAGACTAGCGAACAAGAGACCCAGTACTTC
cdr3_aa: CASSSQTSEQETQYF

v_call: TRBV5-1
d_call: .
clone_size: few
j_call: TRBJ2-7
cdr3_nt: TGCGCCAGCAGCTTCGAGGGGCCGATCGAGCAGTACTTC
cdr3_aa: CASSFEGPIEQYF

v_call: TRBV30
d_call: .
clone_size: .
j_call: TRBJ2-3
cdr3_nt: TGTGCCTGGAGTCCTCTTGTCGGGGGTACAGATACGCAGTATTTT
cdr3_aa: CAWSPLVGGTDTQYF

v_call: TRBV7-8
d_call: .
clone_size: .
j_call: TRBJ2-7
cdr3_nt: TGTGCCAGCAGCTTGGGACTGGGACCCTACGAGCAGTACTTC
cdr3_aa: CASSLGLGPYEQYF

v_call: TRBV6-5
d_call: .
clone_size: few
j_call: TRBJ1-4
cdr3_nt: TGTGCCAGCAGTCCGGGGGATGAAAAACTGTTTTTT
cdr3_aa: CASSPGDEKLFF

v_call: TRBV7-2
d_call: .
clone_size: .
j_call: TRBJ2-1
cdr3_nt: TGTGCCAGCAGCTTAGATCCGGGGAACTACAATGAGCAGTTCTTC
cdr3_aa: CASSLDPGNYNEQFF

v_call: TRBV29-1
d_call: .
clone_size: few
j_call: TRBJ2-3
cdr3_nt: TGCAGCGTTGCGGGCAGACTCACAGATACGCAGTATTTT
cdr3_aa: CSVAGRLTDTQYF

v_call: TRBV30
d_call: .
clone_size: few
j_call: TRBJ2-7
cdr3_nt: TGTGCCTGGAGTGTCCCCGATGCGAGCTCCTACGAGCAGTACTTC
cdr3_aa: CAWSVPDASSYEQYF

v_call: TRBV5-1
d_call: .
clone_size: .
j_call: TRBJ2-7
cdr3_nt: TGCGCCAGCAGCTTGGGCTCAGGAATACTTAACGAGCAGTACTTC
cdr3_aa: CASSLGSGILNEQYF

v_call: TRBV2
d_call: .
clone_size: .
j_call: TRBJ2-5
cdr3_nt: TGTGCCAGCAGTGAAGCCCGAACAGGGTCGGAGACCCAGTACTTC
cdr3_aa: CASSEARTGSETQYF

v_call: TRBV10-3
d_call: TRBD2
clone_size: many
j_call: TRBJ2-3
cdr3_nt: TGTGCCATCAGGAGCGGGGGCCTCACAGATACGCAGTATTTT
cdr3_aa: CAIRSGGLTDTQYF

v_call: TRBV15
d_call: .
clone_size: few
j_call: TRBJ2-3
cdr3_nt: TGTGCCACCAGCACGCGACAGGCCCCCACAGATACGCAGTATTTT
cdr3_aa: CATSTRQAPTDTQYF

v_call: TRBV27
d_call: .
clone_size: few
j_call: TRBJ2-6
cdr3_nt: TGTGCCAGCAAAACTGGGGCCAACGTCCTGACTTTC
cdr3_aa: CASKTGANVLTF

v_call: TRBV5-8
d_call: .
clone_size: few
j_call: TRBJ2-1
cdr3_nt: TGTGCCAGCAGCTTCCAGGTAGCAGGGTGGAATGAGCAGTTCTTC
cdr3_aa: CASSFQVAGWNEQFF

v_call: TRBV5-1
d_call: .
clone_size: .
j_call: TRBJ1-6
cdr3_nt: TGCGCCAGCAGCTTCCGGGATAATTCACCCCTCCACTTT
cdr3_aa: CASSFRDNSPLHF

v_call: TRBV7-6
d_call: TRBD1
clone_size: few
j_call: TRBJ2-7
cdr3_nt: TGTGCCAGCAGCCCCGGGACAGGGTTTTGGGAGCAGTACTTC
cdr3_aa: CASSPGTGFWEQYF

v_call: TRBV6-5
d_call: TRBD1
clone_size: few
j_call: TRBJ1-5
cdr3_nt: TGTGCCAGCAGTACAGGGGTTAGAAATCAGCCCCAGCATTTT
cdr3_aa: CASSTGVRNQPQHF

v_call: TRBV30
d_call: .
clone_size: few
j_call: TRBJ1-2
cdr3_nt: TGTGCCTGGAATCCGGGACACTACTATGGCTACACCTTC
cdr3_aa: CAWNPGHYYGYTF

v_call: TRBV10-3
d_call: TRBD1
clone_size: few
j_call: TRBJ1-1
cdr3_nt: TGTGCCATCAGTGAGCCGGCAGGGGGGAACACTGAAGCTTTCTTT
cdr3_aa: CAISEPAGGNTEAFF

v_call: TRBV15
d_call: .
clone_size: few
j_call: TRBJ2-5
cdr3_nt: TGTGCCACCAGCAGAGGCACAGGGCAAGAGACCCAGTACTTC
cdr3_aa: CATSRGTGQETQYF

v_call: TRBV28
d_call: .
clone_size: .
j_call: TRBJ2-6
cdr3_nt: TGTGCCAGCCGAGGCGGGGACATAACGGTCAACGTCCTGACTTTC
cdr3_aa: CASRGGDITVNVLTF

v_call: TRBV29-1
d_call: TRBD2
clone_size: few
j_call: TRBJ2-1
cdr3_nt: TGCAGCGTTGAGAGCGGGGGGGCCTACAATGAGCAGTTCTTC
cdr3_aa: CSVESGGAYNEQFF

v_call: TRBV19
d_call: TRBD1
clone_size: .
j_call: TRBJ2-5
cdr3_nt: TGTGCCAGTAGGACACAGGGGGTGGAGACCCAGTACTTC
cdr3_aa: CASRTQGVETQYF

v_call: TRBV11-2
d_call: .
clone_size: few
j_call: TRBJ2-3
cdr3_nt: TGTGCCAGCAGCTTAGCCGGCCGGGGGTATTTT
cdr3_aa: CASSLAGRGYF

v_call: TRBV2
d_call: .
clone_size: few
j_call: TRBJ1-2
cdr3_nt: TGTGCCAGCAGTGAATCAGGGAAGAACTATGGCTACACCTTC
cdr3_aa: CASSESGKNYGYTF

v_call: TRBV28
d_call: TRBD1
clone_size: few
j_call: TRBJ1-1
cdr3_nt: TGTGCCAGCAGTTGGGGGACAGGAGTGAACACTGAAGCTTTCTTT
cdr3_aa: CASSWGTGVNTEAFF

v_call: TRBV6-5
d_call: .
clone_size: few
j_call: TRBJ2-1
cdr3_nt: TGTGCCAGCAGTTCTCCCCAAAGCTCCTACAATGAGCAGTTCTTC
cdr3_aa: CASSSPQSSYNEQFF

v_call: TRBV9
d_call: TRBD2
clone_size: few
j_call: TRBJ2-5
cdr3_nt: TGTGCCAGCAGCGTAGGGTTTAGCGGGGGAAATTACCAAGAGACCCAGTACTTC
cdr3_aa: CASSVGFSGGNYQETQYF

v_call: TRBV6-1
d_call: .
clone_size: few
j_call: TRBJ2-2
cdr3_nt: TGTGCCACCAACTCAGGAGTCACCGGGGAGCTGTTTTTT
cdr3_aa: CATNSGVTGELFF

v_call: TRBV2
d_call: .
clone_size: .
j_call: TRBJ1-2
cdr3_nt: TGTGCCAGCCGGGGGGGAAACTATGGCTACACCTTC
cdr3_aa: CASRGGNYGYTF

v_call: TRBV14
d_call: .
clone_size: .
j_call: TRBJ2-3
cdr3_nt: TGTGCCAGCAGCTGGGGTTCTCCGGATACGCAGTATTTT
cdr3_aa: CASSWGSPDTQYF

v_call: TRBV30
d_call: .
clone_size: few
j_call: TRBJ1-5
cdr3_nt: TGTGCCTGGAGTGTATCGGGAGGTAGCAATCAGCCCCAGCATTTT
cdr3_aa: CAWSVSGGSNQPQHF

v_call: TRBV11-1
d_call: TRBD1
clone_size: few
j_call: TRBJ2-7
cdr3_nt: TGTGCCAGCAGCCGCACAACAGGGGACTACGAGCAGTACTTC
cdr3_aa: CASSRTTGDYEQYF

v_call: TRBV2
d_call: .
clone_size: few
j_call: TRBJ2-7
cdr3_nt: TGTGCCAGCACGGACCGATACGAGCAGTACTTC
cdr3_aa: CASTDRYEQYF

v_call: TRBV6-5
d_call: .
clone_size: .
j_call: TRBJ2-7
cdr3_nt: TGTGCCAGCAGTTACGGGACCCGGGGGACTGCCTACGAGCAGTACTTC
cdr3_aa: CASSYGTRGTAYEQYF

v_call: TRBV14
d_call: .
clone_size: few
j_call: TRBJ2-3
cdr3_nt: TGTGCCAGCAGCCAACCTACCGGGACTGCCCCTAGCACAGATACGCAGTATTTT
cdr3_aa: CASSQPTGTAPSTDTQYF

v_call: TRBV18
d_call: .
clone_size: few
j_call: TRBJ2-1
cdr3_nt: TGTGCCAGCTCACCAACGGTAGCGGAAACCCTACAAAGTGAGCAGTTCTTC
cdr3_aa: CASSPTVAETLQSEQFF

v_call: TRBV2
d_call: TRBD1
clone_size: .
j_call: TRBJ1-1
cdr3_nt: TGTGCCAGCAGGGGACAGCTCCCGAACACTGAAGCTTTCTTT
cdr3_aa: CASRGQLPNTEAFF

v_call: TRBV7-9
d_call: .
clone_size: .
j_call: TRBJ2-2
cdr3_nt: TGTGCCAGCAGCCCCCGGACCCCGGGGACCGGGGAGCTGTTTTTT
cdr3_aa: CASSPRTPGTGELFF

v_call: TRBV7-9
d_call: .
clone_size: .
j_call: TRBJ2-7
cdr3_nt: TGTGCCAGCGGGGGGGGCGACGAGCAGTACTTC
cdr3_aa: CASGGGDEQYF

v_call: TRBV4-1
d_call: .
clone_size: few
j_call: TRBJ2-5
cdr3_nt: TGCGCCAGCAGCCAAGGACCCCAAGAGACCCAGTACTTC
cdr3_aa: CASSQGPQETQYF

v_call: TRBV11-2
d_call: .
clone_size: .
j_call: TRBJ1-2
cdr3_nt: TGTGCCAGCAGCCAGTATACAGGGACACTAAACTATGGCTACACCTTC
cdr3_aa: CASSQYTGTLNYGYTF

v_call: TRBV1
d_call: .
clone_size: few
j_call: TRBJ1-4
cdr3_nt: TGCACCAGCAGCCAGGCGGAAAAACTGTTTTTT
cdr3_aa: CTSSQAEKLFF

v_call: TRBV30
d_call: .
clone_size: .
j_call: TRBJ1-3
cdr3_nt: TGTGCCAGGCGGGACCCTGGAAACACCATATATTTT
cdr3_aa: CARRDPGNTIYF

v_call: TRBV5-1
d_call: TRBD1
clone_size: few
j_call: TRBJ2-7
cdr3_nt: TGCGCCAGCAGCTTGGTGGGACAGGGACTTTTGAGCTCCTACGAGCAGTACTTC
cdr3_aa: CASSLVGQGLLSSYEQYF

v_call: TRBV6-1
d_call: .
clone_size: few
j_call: TRBJ1-5
cdr3_nt: TGTGCCAGCAGTGGACAGGCGTCTGATAGCAATCAGCCCCAGCATTTT
cdr3_aa: CASSGQASDSNQPQHF

v_call: TRBV5-1
d_call: TRBD1
clone_size: .
j_call: TRBJ1-4
cdr3_nt: TGCGCCAGCAGGGGACAGGGCGGGAGTGAAAAACTGTTTTTT
cdr3_aa: CASRGQGGSEKLFF

v_call: TRBV10-3
d_call: TRBD1
clone_size: few
j_call: TRBJ2-1
cdr3_nt: TGTGCCATCAGGGGGACAGGCGCCAACAATGAGCAGTTCTTC
cdr3_aa: CAIRGTGANNEQFF

v_call: TRBV14
d_call: .
clone_size: .
j_call: TRBJ2-7
cdr3_nt: TGTGCCAGCAGCCAAGATTTGTCTTCCCACGAGCAGTACTTC
cdr3_aa: CASSQDLSSHEQYF

v_call: TRBV18
d_call: .
clone_size: .
j_call: TRBJ1-3
cdr3_nt: TGTGCCAGCTCACGCCTGGCTGGAAACACCATATATTTT
cdr3_aa: CASSRLAGNTIYF

v_call: TRBV9
d_call: .
clone_size: .
j_call: TRBJ1-2
cdr3_nt: TGTGCCAGCAGCCCCCAACAGGGAACGGCCTATGGCTACACCTTC
cdr3_aa: CASSPQQGTAYGYTF

v_call: TRBV30
d_call: .
clone_size: .
j_call: TRBJ1-1
cdr3_nt: TGTGCCTGGAGTGTAACTGGGGGCACTGAAGCTTTCTTT
cdr3_aa: CAWSVTGGTEAFF

v_call: TRBV19
d_call: .
clone_size: few
j_call: TRBJ2-1
cdr3_nt: TGTGCCAGTAGTATAACGGGGACGTCCTACAATGAGCAGTTCTTC
cdr3_aa: CASSITGTSYNEQFF

v_call: TRBV18
d_call: .
clone_size: .
j_call: TRBJ1-4
cdr3_nt: TGTGCCAGCTCACCTCCCGGGACGGGTAATGAAAAACTGTTTTTT
cdr3_aa: CASSPPGTGNEKLFF